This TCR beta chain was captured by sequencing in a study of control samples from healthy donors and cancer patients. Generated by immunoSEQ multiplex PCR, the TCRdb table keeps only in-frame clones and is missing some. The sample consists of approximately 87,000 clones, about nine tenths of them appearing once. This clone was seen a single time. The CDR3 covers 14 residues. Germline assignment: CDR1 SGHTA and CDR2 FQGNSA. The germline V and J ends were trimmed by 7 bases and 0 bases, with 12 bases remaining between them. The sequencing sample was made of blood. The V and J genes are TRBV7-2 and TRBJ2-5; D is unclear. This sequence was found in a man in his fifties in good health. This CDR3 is CASILDSYQETQYF. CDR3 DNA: TGTGCCAGCATCCTCGACTCGTACCAAGAGACCCAGTACTTC.